This T cell receptor (beta chain) is from a study of T cells after yellow fever vaccination. Each CDR3 protein gets one entry after TCRdb re-called the 5' RACE reads with MiXCR. The sample carries about 360,000 distinct CDR3 sequences, around 6.4% recorded once. J gave up 5 bases and V 3 bases, and 8 bases lay outside the gene matches. Germline V gene lookup returns CDR1 DFQATT and CDR2 SNEGSKA (reference sequence). The CDR3 is 14 amino acids. The V gene is TRBV20-1, the J gene TRBJ2-5; TRBD1 aligns across 8 bases. The source of this sequence is a man younger than 40 who received the YFV17D yellow fever vaccine. The sequenced sample was PBMCs, obtained 5 days after the yellow fever booster vaccination. The CDR3 DNA is TGCAGTGCTAGTCGGGCCAGGGGGCGGGAGACCCAGTACTTC. It yields the protein CSASRARGRETQYF.